The 13 T cell receptor beta chains in this list originate from one sample, sequenced in a study of T cells in Graves' hyperthyroidism and ophthalmopathy (dated by TCRdb to the late 2010s). The method was multiplex PCR. Sequencing used an Illumina HiSeq 2000. The TCR beta CDR3 regions were amplified from RNA transcripts. The TCR CDR3 was subjected to a first round of RT-PCR using the HTBI primer set and the Qiagen OneStep RT-PCR kit. In-frame beta chains were kept once TCRdb had trimmed the public reads at Q25 with fastp and called clones with MiXCR. Rows are unified per CDR3 protein, each entry keeping the most common DNA and genes. Present in this sample are a few hundred thousand distinct CDR3 sequences, about 43% of which were seen just once. The biggest ten clones account for around 8% of the sample. The sample comprised peripheral blood or thyroid tissue (not recorded which). These TCRs come from a woman aged 18-29 years with Graves' hyperthyroidism.

This clonotype was observed at least ten times. This chain connects TRBV7-9 to TRBJ2-5; no definite D call. Germline CDR1 and CDR2: SEHNR and FQNEAQ (reference sequence). Trimming stripped 5 bases from V and 5 bases from J, with 9 bases between. The CDR3 sequence is 12 residues long. The CDR3, as DNA: TGTGCCAGCAGCGAGGCCCAGGAGACCCAGTACTTC. It specifies CASSEAQETQYF.

The V call is TRBV20-1, the J call TRBJ1-4; D possibly corresponds to TRBD1 (5 bases). V lost 6 bases and J lost 6, with 8 bases in between. Looked up from germline, CDR1 is DFQATT and CDR2 is SNEGSKA (reference sequence). The CDR3 contains 11 residues. DNA of the CDR3: TGCAGTGCAGGGGAGGATGAAAAACTGTTTTTT. This encodes CSAGEDEKLFF.

The chain recombines TRBV29-1 with TRBJ2-7; perhaps D is TRBD1 or TRBD2 (5 bases each). V was trimmed by 6 bases and J by 6 bases, leaving 21 bases between them. Germline CDR1 and CDR2: SQVTM and ANQGSEA. The CDR3 has 14 residues. CDR3 loop: CSVGVFRSGREQYF. For the CDR3, the DNA is TGCAGCGTGGGGGTTTTTAGGTCGGGACGCGAGCAGTACTTC.

The chain joins TRBV7-3 to TRBJ1-3; D perhaps matches TRBD1 (6 bases). Per the germline V gene, CDR1 is SGHTA and CDR2 is FQGTGA. Deletions cut 0 bases from V and 3 bases from J, with 12 bases between. This CDR3 comprises 16 residues. The DNA for the CDR3 is TGTGCCAGCAGCTTAACCCGTGGGGGCTATGGAAACACCATATATTTT. Its protein product is CASSLTRGGYGNTIYF.

This clonotype was recorded at least ten times. The chain links TRBV5-1 to TRBJ1-1; D is possibly TRBD1 (5 bases). Germline assignment: CDR1 SGHRS and CDR2 YFSETQ. Trimming took 3 bases from V and 4 from J, leaving 13 bases between them. The CDR3 runs 14 residues. The CDR3 loop is CASSSGMGTTEAFF. CDR3 in DNA: TGCGCCAGCAGCTCGGGGATGGGGACCACTGAAGCTTTCTTT.

The rearrangement links TRBV2 to TRBJ1-4, with TRBD1 identical over 8 bases. The CDR3 is 16 amino acids. V lost 4 bases and J lost 5; bases outside the gene matches: 9. CDR1 is SNHLY and CDR2 is FYNNEI in the germline V gene. The CDR3 nucleotides are TGTGCCAGCAGTGTCCAGGGGGCGCAGGCGAATGAAAAACTGTTTTTT. Its translation is CASSVQGAQANEKLFF.

The table lists this clonotype with a few counts. The V call is TRBV20-1, the J call TRBJ2-2, with unresolved D. The CDR3 is 11 residues long. Germline CDR1 is DFQATT and CDR2 is SNEGSKA (reference sequence). V was trimmed by 3 bases and J by 8 bases, leaving 7 bases between them. As DNA, the CDR3 is TGCAGTGCTAGGGAGCCAGGGGAGCTGTTTTTT. Protein sequence: CSAREPGELFF.

This clonotype was observed once. The chain combines TRBV2 with TRBJ1-5; 7 bases are a match to TRBD1. CDR1 and CDR2 from the germline V gene are SNHLY and FYNNEI. V shed 8 bases, J shed 7 bases, and the junction held 5 bases outside the gene matches. This CDR3 is built from 12 residues. CDR3 loop: CASGSTGQPQHF. The CDR3 region has the DNA TGTGCCAGCGGATCGACAGGGCAGCCCCAGCATTTT.

About this clonotype: Because the CDR3's place on the DNA is in doubt, the DNA is left out and the CDR3 is given as listed by TCRdb. The chain couples TRBV2 to TRBJ1-2. Germline values: CDR1 SNHLY, CDR2 FYNNEI. 19 amino acids form the CDR3, both terminal residues included. CDR3 in amino acids: CASIYLCSVDLSGSYGYTF.

This clonotype has at least ten counts. This chain connects TRBV20-1 to TRBJ2-2; D is uncertain. The CDR3 is 12 residues long. Looked up from germline, CDR1 is DFQATT and CDR2 is SNEGSKA (reference sequence). Trimming shortened V by 5 bases and J by 3 bases, and 7 bases separated the two germline ends. CDR3 sequence: CSAPLDTGELFF. The CDR3 nucleotides read TGCAGTGCTCCGTTGGACACCGGGGAGCTGTTTTTT.

This clonotype has at least ten counts. This chain uses TRBV12-5 with TRBJ1-2; no clear D gene. The V end lost 6 bases, the J end lost 7 bases, and 12 bases lay between the germline ends. The CDR3 contains 12 residues. Germline assignment: CDR1 LGHNT and CDR2 FRNRAP. The CDR3 loop is CASGKGLSGYTF. In DNA form, the CDR3 reads TGTGCTAGTGGGAAAGGACTTAGTGGCTACACCTTC.

This clonotype was seen a few times. The V call is TRBV12-3 or TRBV12-4, the J call TRBJ1-1; tentative D call: TRBD1 (6 bases). CDR3 length: 17 residues. The V end was cut by 6 bases, the J end by 7 bases, with 27 bases between. The CDR3 sequence is CASSLFPLGMRGHEAFF. The DNA of the CDR3 is TGTGCCAGCAGCCTTTTCCCCCTCGGGATGCGGGGGCATGAAGCTTTCTTT.

Ten or more counts support this clonotype. J is TRBJ2-6 and V is TRBV19; D possibly corresponds to TRBD1 (5 bases). The germline V gene has CDR1 LNHDA and CDR2 SQIVND (reference sequence). The CDR3 runs 14 residues. Trimming took 4 bases from V and 4 from J, leaving 8 bases between them. The CDR3 here is CASSRGGGANVLTF. CDR3 sequence (DNA): TGTGCCAGTAGTAGGGGCGGAGGGGCCAACGTCCTGACTTTC.